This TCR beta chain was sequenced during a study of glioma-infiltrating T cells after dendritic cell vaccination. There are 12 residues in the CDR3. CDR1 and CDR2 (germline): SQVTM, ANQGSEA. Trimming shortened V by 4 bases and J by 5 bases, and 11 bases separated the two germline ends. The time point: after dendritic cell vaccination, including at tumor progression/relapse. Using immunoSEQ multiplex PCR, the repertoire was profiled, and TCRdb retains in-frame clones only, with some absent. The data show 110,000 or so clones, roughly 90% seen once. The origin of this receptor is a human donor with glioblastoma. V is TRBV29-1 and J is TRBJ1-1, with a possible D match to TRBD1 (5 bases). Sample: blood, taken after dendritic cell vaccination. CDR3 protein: CSVVGLSTEAFF. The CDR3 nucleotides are TGCAGCGTTGTGGGGCTTTCGACTGAAGCTTTCTTT.